What follows describes a single T cell receptor (beta chain). No antigen is known for it. This sample was included in a study of vaccination and CD4 T cells after COVID-19. Overall study: Convalescent patients had positive nasal swab PCR results for SARS-CoV-2. Disease was mild in nine and severe in one. Timing of post-vaccine sample collection was a median approximately 70 days after dose two, with a range of 14 to 241. Cultures acting as controls obtained a CEFX pool, an HIV-1 Nef pool, or no peptide.

Sequence data for DNA of cultured CD4+ T cells were generated by the Oncomine TCR Beta short-read assay. Investigators obtained genomic DNA by extraction from cultured CD4+ T cells. TCRdb recomputed calls from the PCR reads with MiXCR, one row per CDR3 protein. The sample has some 16,000 distinct CDR3 sequences; roughly half are singletons. Regarding treatment: approximately 10-day PBMC culture with coronavirus spike peptide pools or control peptides (ViraFEST assay). This CDR3 is 12 amino acids long. The V and J ends lost 6 bases and 2 bases respectively, with 10 bases between them. Germline-derived CDR1 and CDR2 are DFQATT and SNEGSKA (reference sequence).

This sequence was found in a human donor who had recovered from COVID-19. Sequencing was performed on CD4+ T cells from blood, cultured in vitro. V gene TRBV20-1 combines with J gene TRBJ1-1; D gene ambiguous. Here the CDR3 reads CSAGLLNTEAFF. CDR3 DNA sequence: TGCAGTGCAGGACTGCTCAACACTGAAGCTTTCTTT.